The rows below give T cell receptor beta chains drawn from one sample of a study of blood T cell repertoires in COVID-19. The protocol was immunoSEQ multiplex PCR, while the TCRdb copy is restricted to in-frame clones and leaves out a portion. Of a few hundred thousand clones listed, roughly 89% are singletons. Sequencing was done on a sample of PBMCs or T cells enriched from blood (not recorded which). Every receptor here comes from a woman aged 18-29 years who had recovered from COVID-19. The CDR3 runs from the conserved cysteine through the conserved F or W. Each record gives: V gene, D gene, J gene, clone size, CDR3 protein, CDR3 DNA. A D gene is named only where the DNA matches it firmly. Rows give clone size only sometimes, using once, few, many, or a class for an expanded clone.

TRBV7-6	TRBD2	TRBJ2-1	NA	CASSPWGSGSGSSYNEQFF	TGTGCCAGCAGCCCCTGGGGTAGCGGGAGCGGATCCTCCTACAATGAGCAGTTCTTC
TRBV13	TRBD2	TRBJ2-1	NA	CASSPRTSGGLYNEQFF	TGTGCCAGCAGCCCTCGGACTAGCGGGGGCCTCTACAATGAGCAGTTCTTC
TRBV6-5	TRBD2	TRBJ2-5	NA	CASSYSILAGGKTQYF	TGTGCCAGCAGTTACTCGATACTAGCGGGAGGAAAGACCCAGTACTTC
TRBV10-1	NA	TRBJ2-2	NA	CASSEGGPNTGELFF	TGCGCCAGCAGTGAAGGCGGCCCGAACACCGGGGAGCTGTTTTTT
TRBV5-1	TRBD2	TRBJ2-1	NA	CASSFILAGEHNEQFF	TGCGCCAGCAGTTTTATACTAGCGGGAGAGCACAATGAGCAGTTCTTC
TRBV28	NA	TRBJ2-7	NA	CASSSPQVNEQYF	TGTGCCAGCAGTTCCCCCCAGGTGAACGAGCAGTACTTC
TRBV7-2	TRBD2	TRBJ2-7	NA	CASSFAGGLSYEQYF	TGTGCCAGCAGCTTTGCGGGGGGGCTCTCCTACGAGCAGTACTTC
TRBV28	TRBD1	TRBJ1-5	NA	CASSPSAGGRHQPQHF	TGTGCCAGCAGTCCCTCGGCAGGGGGACGACATCAGCCCCAGCATTTT
TRBV7-6	NA	TRBJ2-3	NA	CASSTGSTDTQYF	TGTGCCAGCAGCACAGGGAGCACAGATACGCAGTATTTT
TRBV4-2	TRBD2	TRBJ2-5	NA	CASSQASGGKETQYF	TGTGCCAGCAGCCAAGCTAGCGGGGGGAAAGAGACCCAGTACTTC
TRBV7-2	NA	TRBJ1-1	few	CASSLIQGDTEAFF	TGTGCCAGCAGCTTAATACAGGGCGACACTGAAGCTTTCTTT
TRBV2	NA	TRBJ1-2	NA	CASSEGTFHGYTF	TGTGCCAGCAGTGAAGGGACATTTCATGGCTACACCTTC
TRBV19	NA	TRBJ1-5	NA	CASCTRDSNQPQHF	TGTGCCAGTTGTACACGAGATAGCAATCAGCCCCAGCATTTT
TRBV14	TRBD2	TRBJ2-3	once	CASRPSGGETDTQYF	TGTGCCAGCAGACCTAGCGGGGGGGAGACAGATACGCAGTATTTT
TRBV6-5	NA	TRBJ1-1	once	CASLGGDSNTEAFF	TGTGCCAGCCTAGGGGGGGACTCGAACACTGAAGCTTTCTTT
TRBV28	NA	TRBJ2-7	NA	CASSFQVAEQYF	TGTGCCAGCAGTTTCCAGGTTGCCGAGCAGTACTTC
TRBV27	TRBD1	TRBJ2-3	NA	CASSSGTGVQNTQYF	TGTGCCAGCAGTTCCGGGACAGGGGTTCAGAATACGCAGTATTTT
TRBV18	NA	TRBJ2-5	NA	CASSRSGPQETQYF	TGTGCCAGCTCACGTTCAGGGCCCCAAGAGACCCAGTACTTC
TRBV7-3	NA	TRBJ2-3	NA	CASSLRGNTDTQYF	TGTGCCAGCAGCCTCCGGGGAAACACAGATACGCAGTATTTT
TRBV9	NA	TRBJ1-4	NA	CASSSEAREKLFF	TGTGCCAGCAGCTCTGAGGCAAGGGAAAAACTGTTTTTT
TRBV13	NA	TRBJ2-1	NA	CASSLGSSPYNEQFF	TGTGCCAGCAGCTTAGGATCTAGCCCCTACAATGAGCAGTTCTTC
TRBV10-3	TRBD2	TRBJ2-7	NA	CAILSGRGFEQYF	TGTGCCATCCTGAGCGGGAGGGGCTTCGAGCAGTACTTC